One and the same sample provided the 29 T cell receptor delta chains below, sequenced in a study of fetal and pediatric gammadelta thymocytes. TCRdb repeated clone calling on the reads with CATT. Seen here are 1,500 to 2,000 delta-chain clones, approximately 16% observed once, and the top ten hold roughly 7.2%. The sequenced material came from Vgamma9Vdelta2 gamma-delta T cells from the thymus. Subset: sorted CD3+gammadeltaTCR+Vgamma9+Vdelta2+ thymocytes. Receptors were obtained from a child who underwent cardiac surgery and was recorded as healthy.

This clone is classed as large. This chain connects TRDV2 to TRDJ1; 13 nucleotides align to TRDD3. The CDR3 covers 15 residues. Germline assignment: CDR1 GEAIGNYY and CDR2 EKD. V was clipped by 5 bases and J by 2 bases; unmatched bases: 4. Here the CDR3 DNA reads TGTGCCTGTGCCCAACTGGGGGATACGACCGATAAACTCATCTTT. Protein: CACAQLGDTTDKLIF.

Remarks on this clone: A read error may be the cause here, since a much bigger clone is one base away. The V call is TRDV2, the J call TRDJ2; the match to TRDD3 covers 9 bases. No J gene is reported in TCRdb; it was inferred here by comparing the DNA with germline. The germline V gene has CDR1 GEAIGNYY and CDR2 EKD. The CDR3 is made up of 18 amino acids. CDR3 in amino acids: CACVTGNTGGGPTAQLFF. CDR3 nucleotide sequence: TGTGCCTGTGTCACCGGGAACACTGGGGGAGGACCGACAGCACAACTCTTCTTT.

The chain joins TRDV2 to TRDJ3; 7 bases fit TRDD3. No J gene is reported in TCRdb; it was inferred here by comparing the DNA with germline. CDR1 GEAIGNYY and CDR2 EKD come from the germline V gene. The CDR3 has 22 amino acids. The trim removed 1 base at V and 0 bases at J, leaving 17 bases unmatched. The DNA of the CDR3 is TGTGCCTGTGACACGTTCGGTGTCGGTGGGGGAACGAGCTCCTGGGACACCCGACAGATGTTTTTC. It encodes CACDTFGVGGGTSSWDTRQMFF.

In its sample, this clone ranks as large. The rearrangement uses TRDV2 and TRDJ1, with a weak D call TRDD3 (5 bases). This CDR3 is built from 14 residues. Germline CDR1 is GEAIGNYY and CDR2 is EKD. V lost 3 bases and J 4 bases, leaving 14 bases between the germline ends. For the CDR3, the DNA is TGTGCCTGTGACCCCGGAACTGGCATCGATAAACTCATCTTT. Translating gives CACDPGTGIDKLIF.

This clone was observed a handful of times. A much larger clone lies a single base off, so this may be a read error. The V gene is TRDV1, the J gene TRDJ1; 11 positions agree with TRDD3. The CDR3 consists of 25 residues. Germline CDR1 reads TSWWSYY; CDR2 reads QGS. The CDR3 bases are TGTGCTCTTGGGGATATCCTGCTTTTGGCTTTACGGAACGGTGGGGGATACGGGTACACCAATAAACTCATCTTT. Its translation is CALGDILLLALRNGGGYGYTNKLIF.

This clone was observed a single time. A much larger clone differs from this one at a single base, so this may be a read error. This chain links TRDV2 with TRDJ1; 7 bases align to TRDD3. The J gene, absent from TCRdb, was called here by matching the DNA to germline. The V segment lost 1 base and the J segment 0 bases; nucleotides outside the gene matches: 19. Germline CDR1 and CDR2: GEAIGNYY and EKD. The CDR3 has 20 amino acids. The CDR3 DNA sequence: TGTGCCTGTGACACTACTAAAGTACTGGGGATCTGGGGACACACCGATAAACTCATCTTT. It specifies CACDTTKVLGIWGHTDKLIF.

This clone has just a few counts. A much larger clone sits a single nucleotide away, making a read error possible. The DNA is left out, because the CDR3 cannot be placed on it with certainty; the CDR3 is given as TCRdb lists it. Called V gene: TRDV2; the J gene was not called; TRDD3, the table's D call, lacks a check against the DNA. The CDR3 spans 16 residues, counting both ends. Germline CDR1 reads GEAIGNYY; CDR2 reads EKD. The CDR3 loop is CACGALGDPYTDKLIF.

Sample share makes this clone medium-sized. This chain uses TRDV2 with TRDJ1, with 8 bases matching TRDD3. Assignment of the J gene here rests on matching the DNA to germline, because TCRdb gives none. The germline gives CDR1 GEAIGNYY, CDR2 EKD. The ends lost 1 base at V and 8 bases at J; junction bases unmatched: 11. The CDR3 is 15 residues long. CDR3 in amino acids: CACDTTTGDTKKLIF. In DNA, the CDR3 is TGTGCCTGTGACACAACTACTGGGGATACCAAAAAACTCATCTTT.

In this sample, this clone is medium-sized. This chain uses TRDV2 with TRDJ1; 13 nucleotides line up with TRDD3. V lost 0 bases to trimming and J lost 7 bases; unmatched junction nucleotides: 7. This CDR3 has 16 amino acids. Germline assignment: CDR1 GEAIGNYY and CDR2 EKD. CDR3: CACDTQSTGGYGKLIF. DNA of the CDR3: TGTGCCTGTGACACCCAAAGTACTGGGGGATACGGTAAACTCATCTTT.

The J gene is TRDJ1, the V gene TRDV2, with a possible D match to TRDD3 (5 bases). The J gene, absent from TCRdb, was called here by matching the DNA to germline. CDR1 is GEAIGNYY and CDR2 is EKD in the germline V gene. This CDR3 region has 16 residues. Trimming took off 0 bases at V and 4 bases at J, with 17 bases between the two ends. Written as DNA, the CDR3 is TGTGCCTGTGACACCTTAGCTGGGAAAAACAACGATAAACTCATCTTT. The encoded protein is CACDTLAGKNNDKLIF.

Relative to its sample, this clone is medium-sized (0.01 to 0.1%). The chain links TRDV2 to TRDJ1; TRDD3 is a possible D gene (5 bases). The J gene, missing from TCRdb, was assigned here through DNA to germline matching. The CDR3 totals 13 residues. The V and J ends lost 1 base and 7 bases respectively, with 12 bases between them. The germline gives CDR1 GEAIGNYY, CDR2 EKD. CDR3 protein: CACDTQWGTKLIF. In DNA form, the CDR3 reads TGTGCCTGTGACACTCAGTGGGGTACTAAACTCATCTTT.

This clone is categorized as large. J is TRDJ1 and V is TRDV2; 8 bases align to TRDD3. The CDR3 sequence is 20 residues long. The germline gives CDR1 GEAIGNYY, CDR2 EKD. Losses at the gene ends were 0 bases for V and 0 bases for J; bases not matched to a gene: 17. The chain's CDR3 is CACDTVCRTGGTYYTDKLIF. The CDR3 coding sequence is TGTGCCTGTGACACCGTTTGCCGTACTGGGGGGACATACTACACCGATAAACTCATCTTT.

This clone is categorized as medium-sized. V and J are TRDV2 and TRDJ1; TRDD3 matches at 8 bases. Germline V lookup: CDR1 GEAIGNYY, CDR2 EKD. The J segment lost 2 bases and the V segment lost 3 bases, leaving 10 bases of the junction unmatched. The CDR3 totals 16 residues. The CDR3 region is CACDGMGDLRTDKLIF. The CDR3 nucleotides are TGTGCCTGTGACGGGATGGGGGATCTGCGGACCGATAAACTCATCTTT.

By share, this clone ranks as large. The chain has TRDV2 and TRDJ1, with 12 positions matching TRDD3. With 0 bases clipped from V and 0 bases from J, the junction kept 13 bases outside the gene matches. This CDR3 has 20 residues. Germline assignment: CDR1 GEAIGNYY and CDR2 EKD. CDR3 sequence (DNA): TGTGCCTGTGACACCGCTGGGGGATACGCGAGCGAACCTTACACCGATAAACTCATCTTT. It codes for CACDTAGGYASEPYTDKLIF.

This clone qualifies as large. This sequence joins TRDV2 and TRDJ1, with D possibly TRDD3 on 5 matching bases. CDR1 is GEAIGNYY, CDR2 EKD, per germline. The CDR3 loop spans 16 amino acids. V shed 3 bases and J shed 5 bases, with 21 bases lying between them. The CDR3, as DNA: TGTGCCTGTGACCCAATACCATCGACTGGATGGGATAAACTCATCTTT. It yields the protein CACDPIPSTGWDKLIF.

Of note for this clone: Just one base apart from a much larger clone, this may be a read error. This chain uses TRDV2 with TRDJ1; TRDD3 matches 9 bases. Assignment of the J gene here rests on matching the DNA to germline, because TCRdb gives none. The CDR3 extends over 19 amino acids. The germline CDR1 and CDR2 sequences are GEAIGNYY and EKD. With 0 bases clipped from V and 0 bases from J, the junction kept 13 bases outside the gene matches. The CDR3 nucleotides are TGTGCCTGTGACACCCTCCCTCGTACTGGGGGAGAGTACACCGATAAACTCATCTTT. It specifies CACDTLPRTGGEYTDKLIF.

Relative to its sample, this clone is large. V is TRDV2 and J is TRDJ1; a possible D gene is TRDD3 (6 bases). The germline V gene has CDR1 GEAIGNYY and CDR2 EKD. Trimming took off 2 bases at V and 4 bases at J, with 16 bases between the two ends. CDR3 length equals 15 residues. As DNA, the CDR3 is TGTGCCTGTGACAGTACTTTAAGGGGGGACGATAAACTCATCTTT. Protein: CACDSTLRGDDKLIF.

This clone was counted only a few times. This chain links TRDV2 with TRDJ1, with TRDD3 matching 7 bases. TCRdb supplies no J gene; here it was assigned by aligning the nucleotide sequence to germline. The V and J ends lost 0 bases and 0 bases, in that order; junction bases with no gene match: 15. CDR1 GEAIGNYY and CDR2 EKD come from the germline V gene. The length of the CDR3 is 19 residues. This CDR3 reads CACDTALLGGLPYTDKLIF. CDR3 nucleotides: TGTGCCTGTGACACCGCGCTGCTGGGGGGCCTACCGTACACCGATAAACTCATCTTT.

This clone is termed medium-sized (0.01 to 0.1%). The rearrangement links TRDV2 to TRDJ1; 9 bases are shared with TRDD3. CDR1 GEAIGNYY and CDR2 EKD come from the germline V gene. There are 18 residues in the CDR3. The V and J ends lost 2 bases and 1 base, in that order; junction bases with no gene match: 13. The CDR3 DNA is TGTGCCTGTGACAGGCCCCGTACGGACTGGGGGACCACCGATAAACTCATCTTT. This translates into CACDRPRTDWGTTDKLIF.

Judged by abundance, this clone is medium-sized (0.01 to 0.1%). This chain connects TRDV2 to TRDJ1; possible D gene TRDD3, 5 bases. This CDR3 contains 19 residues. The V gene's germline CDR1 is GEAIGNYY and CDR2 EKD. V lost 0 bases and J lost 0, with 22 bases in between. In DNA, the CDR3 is TGTGCCTGTGACACCGGAAAGACTAAGGGGACCCTGTACACCGATAAACTCATCTTT. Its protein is CACDTGKTKGTLYTDKLIF.

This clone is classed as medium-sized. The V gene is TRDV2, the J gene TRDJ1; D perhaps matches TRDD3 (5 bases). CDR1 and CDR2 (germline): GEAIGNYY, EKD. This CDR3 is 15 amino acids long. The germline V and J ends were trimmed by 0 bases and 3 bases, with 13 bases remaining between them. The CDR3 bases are TGTGCCTGTGACACCATAGCGGGATTCGCCGATAAACTCATCTTT. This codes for CACDTIAGFADKLIF.

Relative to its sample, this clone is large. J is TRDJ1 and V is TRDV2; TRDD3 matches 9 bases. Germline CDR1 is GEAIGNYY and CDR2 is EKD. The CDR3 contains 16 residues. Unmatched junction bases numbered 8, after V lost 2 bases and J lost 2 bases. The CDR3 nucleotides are TGTGCCTGTGACAAGTACTGGGGGACATCGACCGATAAACTCATCTTT. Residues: CACDKYWGTSTDKLIF.

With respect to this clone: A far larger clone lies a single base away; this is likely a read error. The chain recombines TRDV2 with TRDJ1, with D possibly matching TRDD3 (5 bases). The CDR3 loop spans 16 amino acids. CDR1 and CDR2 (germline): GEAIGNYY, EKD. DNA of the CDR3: TGTGCCCGTGACCCAATACCATCGACTGGATGGGATAAACTCATCTTT. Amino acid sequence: CARDPIPSTGWDKLIF.

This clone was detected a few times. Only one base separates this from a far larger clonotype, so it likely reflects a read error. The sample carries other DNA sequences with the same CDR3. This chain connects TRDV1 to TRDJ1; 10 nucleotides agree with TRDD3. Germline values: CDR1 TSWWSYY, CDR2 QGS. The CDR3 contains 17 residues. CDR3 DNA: TGTGCTCTTGGAGAACTTCCGAACAGGGGGATACGTTATAAACTCATCTTT. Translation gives CALGELPNRGIRYKLIF.

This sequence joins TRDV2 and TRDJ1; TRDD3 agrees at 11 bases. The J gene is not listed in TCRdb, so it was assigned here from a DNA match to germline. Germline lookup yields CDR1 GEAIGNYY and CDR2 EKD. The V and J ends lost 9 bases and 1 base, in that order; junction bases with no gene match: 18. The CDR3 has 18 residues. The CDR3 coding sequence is TGTGCCGCAACAAGTCGGGTACTGGGGGATAGCGTCACCGATAAACTCATCTTT. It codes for CAATSRVLGDSVTDKLIF.

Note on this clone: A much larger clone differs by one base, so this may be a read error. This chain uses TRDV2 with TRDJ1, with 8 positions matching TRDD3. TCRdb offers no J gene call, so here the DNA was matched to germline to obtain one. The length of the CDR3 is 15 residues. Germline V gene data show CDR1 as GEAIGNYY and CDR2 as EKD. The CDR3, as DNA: TGTGCCCGTGACGCCCGGGGATACTGGCCCGATAAACTCATCTTT. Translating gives CARDARGYWPDKLIF.

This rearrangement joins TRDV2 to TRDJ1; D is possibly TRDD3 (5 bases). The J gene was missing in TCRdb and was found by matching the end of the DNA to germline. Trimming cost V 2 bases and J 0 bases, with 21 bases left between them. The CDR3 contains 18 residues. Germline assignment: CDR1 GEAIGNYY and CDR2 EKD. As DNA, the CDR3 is TGTGCCTGTGACAAGAGAGTGGAGGGGACCTCCTACACCGATAAACTCATCTTT. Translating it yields CACDKRVEGTSYTDKLIF.

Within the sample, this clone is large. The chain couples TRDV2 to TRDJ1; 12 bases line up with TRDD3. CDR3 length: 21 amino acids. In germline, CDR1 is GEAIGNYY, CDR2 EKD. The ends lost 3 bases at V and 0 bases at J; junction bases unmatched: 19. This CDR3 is CACDPNITGGYPAGYTDKLIF. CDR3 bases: TGTGCCTGTGACCCCAACATTACTGGGGGATACCCGGCGGGTTACACCGATAAACTCATCTTT.

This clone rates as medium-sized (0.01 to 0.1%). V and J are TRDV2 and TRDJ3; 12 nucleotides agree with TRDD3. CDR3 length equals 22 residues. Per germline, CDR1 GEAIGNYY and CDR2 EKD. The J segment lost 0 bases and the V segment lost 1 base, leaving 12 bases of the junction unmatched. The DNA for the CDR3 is TGTGCCTGTGACACTCGTATGACTGGGGGATACTGGGCCTCCTGGGACACCCGACAGATGTTTTTC. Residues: CACDTRMTGGYWASWDTRQMFF.